This T cell receptor beta chain was sequenced for a study of T-cell reconstitution after alpha-beta-depleted transplantation in children. Whole-study findings and limits: Surviving recipient cells, namely T cells and thymic progenitors, were the source of high day-60 TCRbeta diversity in some patients. About two months after transplant, alpha-beta T cells reportedly came from several hundred expanded graft clones. The authors attributed T-cell counts and diversity one year after transplant mostly to newly produced T cells.

Unique molecular identifiers were incorporated during preparation of the TCRbeta library. TCRdb redid the calling of the PCR reads with MiXCR, one entry per CDR3 protein. The sample includes about 580,000 distinct CDR3 sequences, 20% to 25% of them seen just once. This CDR3 is built from 13 residues. Looked up from germline, CDR1 is DFQATT and CDR2 is SNEGSKA (reference sequence). Deletions cut 3 bases from V and 7 bases from J, with 15 bases between. Concerning this clonotype: Its matching antigen is unknown.

The J gene is TRBJ2-5, the V gene TRBV20-1, with D perhaps TRBD2 (6 bases). The sample here was PBMCs, mostly from graft donor cells, taken 360 days after TCRalphabeta/CD19-depleted stem cell transplant. This receptor was identified in a boy under three years old who had a stem cell transplant for acute myeloid leukemia, so the T cells may come from the graft donor. The CDR3 loop reads CSARKAPEGTQYF. CDR3 nucleotide sequence: TGCAGTGCTAGGAAAGCGCCGGAGGGGACCCAGTACTTC.